This T cell receptor (beta chain) was observed in a study of CDR3 diversity in severe acne. J was trimmed by 3 bases and V by 5 bases; bases with no gene match: 8. The germline V gene encodes CDR1 LNHDA and CDR2 SQIVND (reference sequence). The CDR3 consists of 15 residues. In TCRdb, the PCR reads were re-called with MiXCR into one record per CDR3 protein. The sample records under 95,000 distinct CDR3 sequences, over 45% being singletons. The TCR sequence derives from a male donor in good health, serving as a control. The rearrangement links TRBV19 to TRBJ2-7; 9 bases match TRBD1. The material sequenced was blood. The CDR3 DNA reads TGTGCCAGTAGTTCAAACAGGGGGCTTAACTACGAGCAGTACTTC. Translated, it gives CASSSNRGLNYEQYF. The entire variable domain, with the rest obtained from reference TRBV19 and TRBJ2-7, is as follows: DGGITQSPKYLFRKEGQNVTLSCEQNLNHDAMYWYRQDPGQGLRLIYYSQIVNDFQKGDIAEGYSVSREKKESFPLTVTSAQKNPTAFYLCASSSNRGLNYEQYFGPGTRLTVT.